This T cell receptor beta chain was captured in a study of beta chain features in type 1 diabetes. As for the study in general: What patients shared with healthy donors was a similar profile of age, gender and cell yields.

Expressed TCRB transcripts were sequenced because the entire RNA isolate underwent reverse transcription. Here immunoSEQ multiplex PCR was the method, and the copy in TCRdb shows in-frame clones only, minus some. The sample includes 150,000 to 190,000 clones, approximately 10% of them seen just once. The V end was cut by 4 bases, the J end by 2 bases, with 16 bases between. Germline CDR1 and CDR2: SGHNT and YYREEE (reference sequence). The CDR3 sequence is 16 residues long. The study, taken as a whole, reports: TCRB CDR3s from Type 1 diabetes patients were moderately but significantly shorter in all four CD4+ subsets.

The table lists this clone with a few counts. What it binds is not known. Sequences were obtained from central memory CD4+ T cells from blood. The clonotype originates from a man aged 25-45 years with type 1 diabetes. The chain employs TRBV5-4 and TRBJ2-1; possible D gene TRBD2, 6 bases. The CDR3 region has the DNA TGTGCCAGCAGCCCTACTAGCTTCAACACCTACAATGAGCAGTTCTTC. As protein: CASSPTSFNTYNEQFF.